These T cell receptor beta chains were read from a single sample in a study of T-cell reconstitution after alpha-beta-depleted transplantation in children. TCRdb called the PCR reads again in MiXCR, with one record for every CDR3 protein. The sample carries around 450,000 distinct CDR3 sequences, about a sixth recorded once. The material sequenced was PBMCs, mostly from graft donor cells, taken 360 days after TCRalphabeta/CD19-depleted stem cell transplant. Source of these receptors: a boy younger than two who had a stem cell transplant for Wiskott-Aldrich syndrome, so the T cells may come from the graft donor. Each CDR3 is given with its conserved first and last residue. Each record gives: J gene, D gene, clone size, V gene, CDR3 DNA, CDR3 protein. A D gene is named only where the DNA matches it firmly. Size is omitted from some rows. Given values are once, few, many or a class for expanded clones.

>TRBJ2-1|NA|few|TRBV12-3/TRBV12-4
TGTGCCAGCAGCACCCCCACCCCGAGCCTCCGGGACCGACCGCACAATGAGCAGTTCTTC
CASSTPTPSLRDRPHNEQFF
>TRBJ2-3|NA|many|TRBV6-2/TRBV6-3
TGTGCCAGCAGTTCGGCGGATACGCAGTATTTT
CASSSADTQYF
>TRBJ2-7|NA|NA|TRBV7-9
TGTGCCAGATCGAAGAAGGACAGCGAGCAGTACTTC
CARSKKDSEQYF
>TRBJ2-1|NA|NA|TRBV4-1
TGCGCCAGCAGCCAAGATGCAAATTTGGGCTACAATGAGCAGTTCTTC
CASSQDANLGYNEQFF
>TRBJ2-7|NA|few|TRBV6-6
TGTGCCAGCAGTTACGCGCAGTACTACGAGCAGTACTTC
CASSYAQYYEQYF
>TRBJ2-3|TRBD2|NA|TRBV7-9
TGTGCCAGCAGCCCGACTAGCGGGGGGGCTGGAGATACGCAGTATTTT
CASSPTSGGAGDTQYF
>TRBJ2-1|NA|NA|TRBV7-6
TGTGCCAGCAGCCCCAACAACTGGAATGAGCAGTTCTTC
CASSPNNWNEQFF
>TRBJ2-1|TRBD2|few|TRBV25-1
TGTGCCAGCAGTAGCAAGCGGGAGATTTACAATGAGCAGTTCTTC
CASSSKREIYNEQFF
>TRBJ2-1|NA|few|TRBV24-1
TGTGCCACCAGGGACCTTCACAATGAGCAGTTCTTC
CATRDLHNEQFF
>TRBJ2-1|NA|NA|TRBV5-1
TGCGCCAGCAGCTCTCCTAAAGTAGCATACAATGAGCAGTTCTTC
CASSSPKVAYNEQFF
>TRBJ2-2|NA|few|TRBV20-1
TGCAGTGCCAGCGACGGTACGAACACCGGGGAGCTGTTTTTT
CSASDGTNTGELFF
>TRBJ2-1|TRBD2|many|TRBV24-1
TGTGCCACCAGTGTTGCGGGAGGGACCTACAATGAGCAGTTCTTC
CATSVAGGTYNEQFF
>TRBJ1-5|NA|few|TRBV6-5
TGTGCCAGCAGTCCCCCCCGGGCCAACAATCAGCCCCAGCATTTT
CASSPPRANNQPQHF
>TRBJ2-1|TRBD2|once|TRBV3-1
TGTGCCAGCAGCCAAGTAAGGTTTCCGGGACTAGCGGGGCGAAGCTCCTACAATGAGCAGTTCTTC
CASSQVRFPGLAGRSSYNEQFF
>TRBJ2-1|TRBD1|few|TRBV28
TGTGCCAGCAGTCCCCAGGGGACAGGGAAACACAATGAGCAGTTCTTC
CASSPQGTGKHNEQFF
>TRBJ2-1|NA|many|TRBV18
TGTGCCAGCTCACCCCTGACAGCGAGCTCCTACAATGAGCAGTTCTTC
CASSPLTASSYNEQFF
>TRBJ2-3|TRBD2|NA|TRBV12-3/TRBV12-4
TGTGCCAGCAGCGCACTTACGACGGGGCTAGCGGACACAGATACGCAGTATTTT
CASSALTTGLADTDTQYF
>TRBJ2-5|NA|few|TRBV24-1
TGTGCCACTGGGGTGCAAGAGACCCAGTACTTC
CATGVQETQYF
>TRBJ2-5|TRBD2|many|TRBV7-2
TGTGCCAGCAGCTTAGATTGGGTTAGCGGGAGAAAGACCCAGTACTTC
CASSLDWVSGRKTQYF
>TRBJ2-1|TRBD2|NA|TRBV29-1
TGCAGCGTGACTAGCGGGAAGTACAATGAGCAGTTCTTC
CSVTSGKYNEQFF
>TRBJ2-7|NA|few|TRBV7-2
TGTGCCAGCAGCTCCGGAGGGCCGGGCTACGAGCAGTACTTC
CASSSGGPGYEQYF
>TRBJ2-1|NA|NA|TRBV30
TGTGCCTGGAGTGGAAGGAGGATGGACAATGAGCAGTTCTTC
CAWSGRRMDNEQFF
>TRBJ1-2|TRBD1|many|TRBV5-1
TGTGCCAGCTCGCGGGACAGGGCCAACTATGGCTACACCTTC
CASSRDRANYGYTF
>TRBJ2-7|NA|NA|TRBV6-4
TGTGCCAGCTCAACCGGGCCCAAAATCCCCGCTTACGAGCAGTACTTC
CASSTGPKIPAYEQYF
>TRBJ2-3|NA|few|TRBV21-1
TGTGCCAGCAGCAAATCAAGCAGGTTTAGCACAGATACGCAGTATTTT
CASSKSSRFSTDTQYF
>TRBJ2-1|NA|NA|TRBV27
TGTGCCAGCAGTTTTCTGGGGGCCGGTGAGCAGTTCTTC
CASSFLGAGEQFF
>TRBJ2-5|TRBD1|NA|TRBV20-1
TGCAGTGCTAGACCCGGACAGGGGAGGGTGACCCAGTACTTC
CSARPGQGRVTQYF
>TRBJ2-1|TRBD1|NA|TRBV6-5
TGTGCCAGCAGTTTAGCCGGGACAGGGGCTTCCTACAATGAGCAGTTCTTC
CASSLAGTGASYNEQFF
>TRBJ2-2|NA|many|TRBV15
TGTGCCACCAGTCCCAGGATCGGCGGGGAGCTGTTTTTT
CATSPRIGGELFF
>TRBJ2-1|NA|NA|TRBV5-6
TGTGCCAGCAGCGGCGATAGTGGTGAGCAGTTCTTC
CASSGDSGEQFF
>TRBJ1-3|TRBD1|few|TRBV7-6
TGTGCCAGCAGCTTCGGACAGGCTTACTCTGGAAACACCATATATTTT
CASSFGQAYSGNTIYF
>TRBJ2-3|NA|few|TRBV12-3/TRBV12-4
TGTGCCAGCAACATTCAGGGGAAGAGCGCAGATACGCAGTATTTT
CASNIQGKSADTQYF
>TRBJ2-3|TRBD2|NA|TRBV7-9
TGTGCCAGCAGCTCACGACGGACTAGCCTCCTCACAGATACGCAGTATTTT
CASSSRRTSLLTDTQYF
>TRBJ1-6|NA|NA|TRBV4-1
TGCGCCAGCAGCCCGCCCTCGACAGGAAATAATTCACCCCTCCACTTT
CASSPPSTGNNSPLHF
>TRBJ2-2|TRBD2|few|TRBV5-1
TGCGCCAGCAGCTTCCTAGGACTAGCGGGGAACACCGGGGAGCTGTTTTTT
CASSFLGLAGNTGELFF
>TRBJ1-3|NA|few|TRBV7-6
TGTGCCAGCAGCAACACAGGAATGGCCGTAAGAAACACCATATATTTT
CASSNTGMAVRNTIYF
>TRBJ2-7|TRBD2|few|TRBV10-3
TGTGCCATCAGCACCGGGACTAGCGGGAGTCTGTACGAGCAGTACTTC
CAISTGTSGSLYEQYF
>TRBJ1-3|NA|NA|TRBV29-1
TGCAGCGTTGATCCGGGGCTAAGCTCTGGAAACACCATATATTTT
CSVDPGLSSGNTIYF
>TRBJ2-1|TRBD2|NA|TRBV20-1
TGCAGTCCTCAACAGACGGGACTAGCGGGGGCCCGGCTTCTCTTC
CSPQQTGLAGARLLF
>TRBJ2-1|TRBD2|NA|TRBV20-1
TGCAGTGCTTTGGGACTAGCGGGAGTCTCCTACAATGAGCAGTTCTTC
CSALGLAGVSYNEQFF
>TRBJ2-1|NA|NA|TRBV21-1
TGTGCCAGCAGCAAAGGGACAGTCGCCACCCCCATTGTCAGGGAAACCTCCTACAATGAGCAGTTCTTC
CASSKGTVATPIVRETSYNEQFF
>TRBJ2-5|TRBD2|NA|TRBV11-3
TGTGCCAGCAGCTTAAGATCCCGGGGACTACAAGAGACCCAGTACTTC
CASSLRSRGLQETQYF
>TRBJ2-7|TRBD1|NA|TRBV2
TGTGCCAGCAGTGAAGCCAGACCCGGGACAGGGGAGGACGAGCAGTACTTC
CASSEARPGTGEDEQYF
>TRBJ2-7|TRBD1|few|TRBV7-9
TGTGCCAGCAGCTTAGTAGCGGACAGGGGTTACGAGCAGTACTTC
CASSLVADRGYEQYF
>TRBJ2-1|TRBD2|NA|TRBV3-1
TGTGCCAGCAGCCAACTAGCGGGGGGTTCCAATGAGCAGTTCTTC
CASSQLAGGSNEQFF
>TRBJ2-3|NA|many|TRBV9
TGTGCCAGCAGCGTAGATGACTACAGCACAGATACGCAGTATTTT
CASSVDDYSTDTQYF
>TRBJ2-1|TRBD2|NA|TRBV11-2
TGTGCCAGCACCCTGACTAGCGGGGCCTACAATGAGCAGTTCTTC
CASTLTSGAYNEQFF
>TRBJ2-7|TRBD1|NA|TRBV20-1
TGCAGTGCTAGACTTCTGGACAGGGGGAATCGCGCCTACGAGCAGTACTTC
CSARLLDRGNRAYEQYF
>TRBJ2-1|NA|NA|TRBV20-1
TGCAGTGCTAGAGAAACCGTTGAGCAGTTCTTC
CSARETVEQFF
>TRBJ2-3|NA|few|TRBV3-1
TGTGCCAGCAGCCAAGATCGGGGGGCAAGGAGGACAGATACGCAGTATTTT
CASSQDRGARRTDTQYF
>TRBJ2-2|TRBD2|NA|TRBV10-1
TGCGCCAGCAGTGAGTCACTAGCGGGGACCACCGGGGAGCTGTTTTTT
CASSESLAGTTGELFF
>TRBJ2-4|NA|few|TRBV6-2/TRBV6-3
TGTGCCAGCAGTTACGGGCAGGGTGAAAACATTCAGTACTTC
CASSYGQGENIQYF
>TRBJ2-7|NA|NA|TRBV10-3
TGTGCCATCAGTGAGTCTGGCGGGAAGGGGGGCCACGAGCAGTACTTC
CAISESGGKGGHEQYF
>TRBJ2-2|NA|NA|TRBV14
TGTGCCAGCAGCCACCGCGCCTGGGGTGGGGAGCTGTTTTTT
CASSHRAWGGELFF